Listed below are T cell receptor beta chains from one sample, sequenced in a study of cytomegalovirus exposure and HLA in healthy donors. Assay used: immunoSEQ multiplex PCR; TCRdb lists only in-frame clones, some missing. The data show 150,000 to 200,000 clones, with more than 60% seen just once and over 4% held by the top ten. Specimen: PBMCs. The source is a male donor in good health and CMV-seronegative. CDR3s include the opening cysteine and the closing phenylalanine or tryptophan. Each record gives: D gene, V gene, clone size, J gene, CDR3 protein, CDR3 DNA. D genes are given only for firm matches. Expanded clones are given a class, and other clones once, few, many or no size at all.

>TRBD1|TRBV6-5|-|TRBJ1-1
CASSGRQGSVTEAFF
TGTGCCAGCAGTGGCCGACAGGGGAGCGTCACTGAAGCTTTCTTT
>TRBD1|TRBV5-1|few|TRBJ2-5
CASSATGSETQYF
TGCGCCAGCAGCGCGACAGGGTCGGAGACCCAGTACTTC
>-|TRBV29-1|-|TRBJ2-7
CSVEQGGYEQYF
TGCAGCGTTGAACAGGGAGGCTACGAGCAGTACTTC
>TRBD1|TRBV6-5|-|TRBJ1-3
CASSSTRTGVGNTIYF
TGTGCCAGCAGTTCGACCAGGACAGGGGTCGGAAACACCATATATTTT
>-|TRBV2|-|TRBJ1-1
CASSDWQASAFF
TGTGCCAGCAGTGATTGGCAGGCCTCGGCTTTCTTT
>-|TRBV7-3|-|TRBJ2-1
CASSLIGIAEYNEQFF
TGTGCCAGCAGCTTAATTGGAATAGCGGAGTACAATGAGCAGTTCTTC
>TRBD2|TRBV10-3|-|TRBJ2-1
CAISAVGTSGSSYNEQFF
TGTGCCATCAGTGCCGTCGGGACTAGCGGGAGCTCCTACAATGAGCAGTTCTTC
>TRBD1|TRBV10-3|-|TRBJ1-4
CAISESGLGQKDEKLFF
TGTGCCATCAGTGAGTCGGGACTGGGACAGAAGGATGAAAAACTGTTTTTT
>TRBD1|TRBV11-2|-|TRBJ1-3
CASSLDLTTGTGNTIYF
TGTGCCAGCAGCTTAGATTTGACGACAGGGACTGGAAACACCATATATTTT
>-|TRBV5-4|-|TRBJ2-5
CASTTGGSNQETQYF
TGTGCCAGCACAACCGGCGGCAGTAATCAAGAGACCCAGTACTTC
>TRBD2|TRBV4-3|-|TRBJ2-7
CASSQGRGPAGGGEQYF
TGCGCCAGCAGCCAAGGTCGAGGCCCAGCGGGAGGGGGGGAGCAGTACTTC
>-|TRBV4-2|-|TRBJ2-3
CASSQAAELTSDTQYF
TGTGCCAGCAGCCAAGCGGCGGAGCTTACCTCAGATACGCAGTATTTT
>TRBD1|TRBV6-5|-|TRBJ1-3
CASGWTGGSGNTIYF
TGTGCCAGCGGGTGGACAGGGGGGTCTGGAAACACCATATATTTT
>TRBD2|TRBV7-9|-|TRBJ2-5
CSSGGVGETQYF
TGTTCCAGCGGGGGGGTTGGGGAGACCCAGTACTTC
>TRBD1|TRBV6-4|-|TRBJ2-3
CASSEGTGEDTQYF
TGTGCCAGCAGTGAAGGGACAGGGGAGGATACGCAGTATTTT
>TRBD2|TRBV10-3|-|TRBJ2-1
CAISESSASGRYEQFF
TGTGCCATCAGTGAGTCTTCGGCTAGCGGGAGGTACGAGCAGTTCTTC
>-|TRBV4-1|few|TRBJ2-5
CASSPIGSWSETQYF
TGCGCCAGCAGCCCGATTGGGAGTTGGTCAGAGACCCAGTACTTC
>-|TRBV5-1|once|TRBJ2-7
CASSLVAGYEQYF
TGCGCCAGCAGCTTGGTTGCGGGCTACGAGCAGTACTTC
>-|TRBV6-1|-|TRBJ1-2
CASSLAGLYGYTF
TGTGCCAGCAGCCTGGCGGGCCTCTATGGCTACACCTTC
>-|TRBV7-9|-|TRBJ2-7
CASSPQAGTYEQYF
TGTGCCAGCAGCCCTCAAGCAGGTACCTACGAGCAGTACTTC
>TRBD2|TRBV5-1|-|TRBJ2-7
CASSLGLAGGISYEQYF
TGCGCCAGCAGCTTGGGACTAGCGGGGGGGATCTCCTACGAGCAGTACTTC
>TRBD1|TRBV5-1|-|TRBJ2-7
CASSPTTGVGEQYF
TGCGCCAGCAGCCCTACTACAGGGGTCGGGGAGCAGTACTTC
>-|TRBV21-1|-|TRBJ2-3
CASSAQVRQGKDTQYF
TGTGCCAGCAGCGCCCAGGTCCGACAGGGTAAAGATACGCAGTATTTT
>-|TRBV9|few|TRBJ1-1
CASSPTDRNTEAFF
TGTGCCAGCAGCCCTACGGACAGGAACACTGAAGCTTTCTTT
>-|TRBV27|-|TRBJ2-2
CASSLASETSARELFF
TGTGCCAGCAGTTTGGCCAGCGAGACTAGTGCCCGGGAGCTGTTTTTT
>TRBD2|TRBV28|-|TRBJ2-7
CASTRLAGPYEQYF
TGTGCCAGCACCCGACTAGCGGGACCCTACGAGCAGTACTTC
>TRBD1|TRBV4-1|-|TRBJ2-7
CASSQDGKGALDEQYF
TGCGCCAGCAGCCAAGACGGTAAGGGGGCTCTAGACGAGCAGTACTTC
>TRBD1|TRBV27|few|TRBJ2-7
CASSLSRTGEYEQYF
TGTGCCAGCAGTTTGTCTCGGACAGGGGAGTACGAGCAGTACTTC